A single sample gave rise to the 9 T cell receptor beta chains below, sequenced in a study of T-cell reconstitution after alpha-beta-depleted transplantation in children. A TCRbeta library incorporating unique molecular identifiers was prepared. One entry per CDR3 protein, called by TCRdb with MiXCR from the PCR reads. The table records some 340,000 distinct CDR3 sequences, 10% of them present only once. The sequences come from PBMCs from the stem cell graft donor, collected from the stem cell graft. The receptors shown here come from a human donor who donated a stem cell graft to a child with acute lymphoblastic leukemia.

This clonotype was recorded a few times. This chain links TRBV12-3 or TRBV12-4 with TRBJ2-5; the D is unclear. Trimming removed 6 bases from V and 1 base from J, with 6 bases in between. This CDR3 region has 12 residues. For the CDR3, the DNA is TGTGCCAGCAGCGCAACCCAAGAGACCCAGTACTTC. Amino acids: CASSATQETQYF.

This clonotype was counted only a few times. V is TRBV7-2 and J is TRBJ1-3; a weak D match, TRBD1 (6 bases). Germline V gene lookup returns CDR1 SGHTA and CDR2 FQGNSA. The length of the CDR3 is 16 residues. V lost 5 bases and J lost 4, with 18 bases in between. The CDR3 spells CASSLNPRGRGNTIYF. CDR3 nucleotide sequence: TGTGCCAGCAGCCTAAACCCCCGGGGGCGCGGAAACACCATATATTTT.

As DNA, the CDR3 is TGTGCCAGCAGCTTGGTTAGCGGAGGTGAAGAGACCCAGTACTTC. Its protein product is CASSLVSGGEETQYF. The chain has TRBV5-6 and TRBJ2-5, with a weak D call TRBD2 (6 bases). Germline V CDR1 and CDR2: SGHDT, YYEEEE. Trimming took 0 bases from V and 3 from J, leaving 12 bases between them. This CDR3 is 15 amino acids long.

This clonotype has only a few counts. The chain has TRBV10-1 and TRBJ2-7; D could derive from TRBD1 or TRBD2 (6 bases each). Between the trimmed V and J ends, which lost 4 bases and 5 bases, there was a span of 24 bases. CDR3 length: 17 residues. Per the germline V gene, CDR1 is WNHNN and CDR2 is SYGVQD (reference sequence). CDR3 residues: CASSAPWSGGDLNEQYF. CDR3 bases: TGCGCCAGCAGTGCCCCTTGGTCCGGGGGCGACTTGAACGAGCAGTACTTC.

Many counts were recorded for this clonotype. V gene TRBV6-2 or TRBV6-3 combines with J gene TRBJ2-7, with 12 bases that match TRBD2. The V gene end was trimmed by 2 bases and the J gene end by 8 bases; junction bases not matched to a gene: 10. Germline V gene sequence: CDR1 MNHEY, CDR2 SVGEGT. This CDR3 is built from 16 residues. The CDR3 loop reads CASSYELAGGHTQQYF. The CDR3, as DNA: TGTGCCAGCAGTTACGAACTAGCGGGAGGACACACTCAGCAGTACTTC.

The chain recombines TRBV7-9 with TRBJ2-7; 8 bases align to TRBD1. This CDR3 is 14 amino acids long. CDR1 is SEHNR and CDR2 is FQNEAQ in the germline V gene (reference sequence). With 5 bases clipped from V and 5 bases from J, the junction kept 8 bases outside the gene matches. The CDR3 here is CASSQGDRLHEQYF. The CDR3 DNA reads as TGTGCCAGCAGCCAGGGGGACAGGTTACACGAGCAGTACTTC.

This clonotype was observed a handful of times. The chain couples TRBV4-1 to TRBJ2-7; TRBD2 aligns across 8 bases. CDR3 length: 16 amino acids. V shed 1 base and J 5 bases; nucleotides not matched to a gene: 10. CDR1 is MGHRA and CDR2 is YSYEKL in the germline V gene. CDR3: CASSQGASGSFNEQYF. The DNA for the CDR3 is TGCGCCAGCAGCCAAGGAGCCAGCGGGAGCTTCAACGAGCAGTACTTC.

This clonotype was seen more than once but under ten times. Mismatch with germline at one junction end may stem from a read error. The J gene is TRBJ2-2, the V gene TRBV7-7, with a tentative D call TRBD2 (6 bases). The CDR3 runs to 20 residues. Per germline, CDR1 SSHAT and CDR2 FNYEAQ (reference sequence). The CDR3 loop reads CASSLVHPSARGRGTGELFF. CDR3 nucleotide sequence: TGTGCTAGCAGCTTAGTTCATCCTAGCGCAAGGGGCCGTGGTACCGGGGAGCTGTTTTTT.

This clonotype was detected a few times. V is TRBV6-5 and J is TRBJ2-2; 8 bases match TRBD2. The length of the CDR3 is 17 residues. With V trimmed by 0 bases and J by 2 bases, 5 bases remained unmatched. Germline-derived CDR1 and CDR2 are MNHEY and SVGAGI. Here the CDR3 DNA reads TGTGCCAGCAGTTACTCGGGGATAGCGGGAAACACCGGGGAGCTGTTTTTT. It yields the protein CASSYSGIAGNTGELFF.